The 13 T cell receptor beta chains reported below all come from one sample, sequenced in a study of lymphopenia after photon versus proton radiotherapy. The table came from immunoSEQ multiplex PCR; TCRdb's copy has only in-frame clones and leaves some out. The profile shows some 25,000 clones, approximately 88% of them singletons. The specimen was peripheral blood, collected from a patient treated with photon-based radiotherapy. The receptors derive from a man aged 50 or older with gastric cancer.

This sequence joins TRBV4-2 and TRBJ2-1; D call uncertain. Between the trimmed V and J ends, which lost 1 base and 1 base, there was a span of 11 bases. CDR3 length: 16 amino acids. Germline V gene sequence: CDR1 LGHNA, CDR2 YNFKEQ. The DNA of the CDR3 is TGTGCCAGCAGCCAAGCCCCAAGGGATTCCTACAATGAGCAGTTCTTC. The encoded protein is CASSQAPRDSYNEQFF.

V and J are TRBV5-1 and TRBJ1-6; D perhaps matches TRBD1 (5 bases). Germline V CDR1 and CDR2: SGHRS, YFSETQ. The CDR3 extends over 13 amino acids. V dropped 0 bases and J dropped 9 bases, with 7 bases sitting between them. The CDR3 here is CASSLDGGSPLHF. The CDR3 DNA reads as TGCGCCAGCAGCTTGGATGGGGGTTCACCCCTCCACTTT.

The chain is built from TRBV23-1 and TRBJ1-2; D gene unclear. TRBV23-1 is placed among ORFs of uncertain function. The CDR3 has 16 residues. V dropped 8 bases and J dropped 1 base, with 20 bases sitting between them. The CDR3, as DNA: TGCGCCAGCGGACTTCCAACCGAGCTTTTTAACTATGGCTACACCTTC. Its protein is CASGLPTELFNYGYTF.

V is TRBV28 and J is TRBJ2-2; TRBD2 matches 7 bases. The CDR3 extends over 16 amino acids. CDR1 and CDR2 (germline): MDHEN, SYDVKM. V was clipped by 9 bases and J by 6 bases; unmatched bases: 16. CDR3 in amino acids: CASSLPSGRVAGELFF. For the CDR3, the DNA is TGTGCCAGTTCACTCCCATCTGGGAGGGTGGCCGGGGAGCTGTTTTTT. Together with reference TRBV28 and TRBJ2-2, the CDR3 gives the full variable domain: DVKVTQSSRYLVKRTGEKVFLECVQDMDHENMFWYRQDPGLGLRLIYFSYDVKMKEKGDIPEGYSVSREKKERFSLILESASTNQTSMYLCASSLPSGRVAGELFFGEGSRLTVL.

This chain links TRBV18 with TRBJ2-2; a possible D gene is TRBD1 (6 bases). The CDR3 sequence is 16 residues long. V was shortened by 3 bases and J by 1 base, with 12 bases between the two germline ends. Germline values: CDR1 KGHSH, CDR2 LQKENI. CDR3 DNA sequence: TGTGCCAGCTCACCCTCAGGGGCGCAGAACACCGGGGAGCTGTTTTTT. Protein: CASSPSGAQNTGELFF.

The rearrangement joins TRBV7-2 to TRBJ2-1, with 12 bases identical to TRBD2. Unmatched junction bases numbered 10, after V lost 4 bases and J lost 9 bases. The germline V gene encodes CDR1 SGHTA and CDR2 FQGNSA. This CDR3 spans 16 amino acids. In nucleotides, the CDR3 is TGTGCCAGCAGCTACCGAGGACTAGCGGGGCGGTTTGAGCAGTTCTTC. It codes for CASSYRGLAGRFEQFF. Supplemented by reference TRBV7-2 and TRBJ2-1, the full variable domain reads GAGVSQSPSNKVTEKGKDVELRCDPISGHTALYWYRQSLGQGLEFLIYFQGNSAPDKSGLPSDRFSAERTGGSVSTLTIQRTQQEDSAVYLCASSYRGLAGRFEQFFGPGTRLTVL.

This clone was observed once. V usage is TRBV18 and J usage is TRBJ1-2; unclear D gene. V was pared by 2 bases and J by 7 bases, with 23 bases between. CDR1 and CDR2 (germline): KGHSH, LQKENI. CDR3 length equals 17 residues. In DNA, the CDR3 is TGTGCCAGCTCACCAGTCTCGACATTCTTGGCAGATGGTGGCTACACCTTC. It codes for CASSPVSTFLADGGYTF.

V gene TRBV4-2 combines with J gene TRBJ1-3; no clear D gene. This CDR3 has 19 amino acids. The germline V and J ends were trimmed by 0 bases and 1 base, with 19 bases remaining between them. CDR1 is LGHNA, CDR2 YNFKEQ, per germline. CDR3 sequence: CASSQEAPRLIGSGNTIYF. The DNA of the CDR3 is TGTGCCAGCAGCCAAGAGGCACCGAGGTTAATCGGGTCTGGAAACACCATATATTTT.

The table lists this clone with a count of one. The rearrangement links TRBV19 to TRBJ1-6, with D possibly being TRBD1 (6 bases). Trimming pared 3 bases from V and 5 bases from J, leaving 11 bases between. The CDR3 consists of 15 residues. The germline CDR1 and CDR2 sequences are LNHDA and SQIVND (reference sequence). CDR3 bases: TGTGCCAGTAGTATCTTCACAGGGAATAATTCACCCCTCCACTTT. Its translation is CASSIFTGNNSPLHF.

The CDR3 region is CASSLGGTDTQYF. The DNA of the CDR3 is TGTGCCAGCAGCCTCGGGGGGACAGATACGCAGTATTTT. This chain links TRBV9 with TRBJ2-3; TRBD2 matches 7 bases. The CDR3 sequence is 13 residues long. The V gene end was trimmed by 4 bases and the J gene end by 3 bases; junction bases not matched to a gene: 2. Germline assignment: CDR1 SGDLS and CDR2 YYNGEE.

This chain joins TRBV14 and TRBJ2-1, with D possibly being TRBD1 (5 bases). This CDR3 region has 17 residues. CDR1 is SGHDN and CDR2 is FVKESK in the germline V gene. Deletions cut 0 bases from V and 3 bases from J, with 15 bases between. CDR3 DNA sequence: TGTGCCAGCAGCCAAGATCTCAGGGAAACCATCTACAATGAGCAGTTCTTC. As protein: CASSQDLRETIYNEQFF.

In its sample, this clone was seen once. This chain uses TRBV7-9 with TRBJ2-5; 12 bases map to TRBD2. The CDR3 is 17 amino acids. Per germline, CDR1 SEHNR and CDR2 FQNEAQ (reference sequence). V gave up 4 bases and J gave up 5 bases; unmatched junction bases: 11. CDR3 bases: TGTGCCAGCAGCTCTACTAGCGGGGGGCCGGGGTTTGAGACCCAGTACTTC. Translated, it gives CASSSTSGGPGFETQYF.

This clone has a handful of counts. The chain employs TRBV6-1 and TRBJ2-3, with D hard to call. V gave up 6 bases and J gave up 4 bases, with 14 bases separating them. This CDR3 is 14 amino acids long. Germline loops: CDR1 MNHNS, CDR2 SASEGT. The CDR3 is CASRTESSPDTQYF. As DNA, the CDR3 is TGTGCCAGCAGAACGGAAAGTAGCCCAGATACGCAGTATTTT.